The present entry profiles one T cell receptor (beta chain) with its context. Its target is unknown. The PCR employed 60 Vbeta primers together with 13 Jbeta primers. As processed by the authors: Later analysis identified roughly 84 million unique TCR beta chains, about 12 million shared. The protocol was immunoSEQ multiplex PCR, while the TCRdb copy is restricted to in-frame clones and leaves out a portion. V, J and clone size are taken as reported in that table, and D and trimming were inferred from the DNA itself. The profile shows some 140,000 clones, about 80% of them singletons. This sample is part of a study of cytomegalovirus exposure and HLA in healthy donors. Study-wide findings and caveats: Specificity for CMV antigens was confirmed in vitro for a few of the CMV-associated chains. TCR beta sequences numbering some 17,000 were associated with HLA alleles at 0.05 false discovery rate in a later analysis. In an earlier analysis, productive rearrangement rates for most beta V segments clustered near 87% or 30%.

The junction had 7 bases not matched to a gene; V was cut back by 6 bases and J by 4 bases. The CDR3 is 14 amino acids. Germline values: CDR1 SQVTM, CDR2 ANQGSEA. The receptor comes from a male donor in good health and CMV-seropositive. The gene calls are TRBV29-1 and TRBJ1-5, with TRBD1 identical over 9 bases. The sample consisted of PBMCs. The CDR3 spells CSVPATGGNQPQHF. DNA for the CDR3: TGCAGCGTCCCCGCGACAGGGGGGAATCAGCCCCAGCATTTT.